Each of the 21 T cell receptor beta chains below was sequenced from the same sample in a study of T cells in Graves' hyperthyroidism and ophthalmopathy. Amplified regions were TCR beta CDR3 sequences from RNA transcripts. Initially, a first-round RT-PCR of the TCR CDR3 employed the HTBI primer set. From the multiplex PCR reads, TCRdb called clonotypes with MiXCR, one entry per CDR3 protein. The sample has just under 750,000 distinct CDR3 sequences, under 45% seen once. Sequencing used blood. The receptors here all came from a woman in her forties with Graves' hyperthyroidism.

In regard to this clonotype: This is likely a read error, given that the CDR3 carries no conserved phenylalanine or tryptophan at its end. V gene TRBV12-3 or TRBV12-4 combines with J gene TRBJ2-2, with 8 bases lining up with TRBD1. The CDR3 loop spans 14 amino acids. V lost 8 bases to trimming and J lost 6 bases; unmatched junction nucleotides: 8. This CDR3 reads CASLGQGGAGELFS. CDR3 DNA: TGTGCCAGCTTAGGACAGGGAGGCGCCGGGGAGCTGTTTTCT.

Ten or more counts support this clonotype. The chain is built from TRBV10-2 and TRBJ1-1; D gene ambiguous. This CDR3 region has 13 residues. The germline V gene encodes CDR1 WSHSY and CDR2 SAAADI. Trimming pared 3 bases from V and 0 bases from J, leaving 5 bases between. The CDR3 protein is CASSDRMNTEAFF. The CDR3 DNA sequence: TGCGCCAGCAGTGACAGGATGAACACTGAAGCTTTCTTT.

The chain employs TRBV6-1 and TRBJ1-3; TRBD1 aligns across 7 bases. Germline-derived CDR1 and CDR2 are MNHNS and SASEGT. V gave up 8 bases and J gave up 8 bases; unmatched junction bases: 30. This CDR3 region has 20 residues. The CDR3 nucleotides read TGTGCCAGCTCACCGAGAACAGGTGGGGGGACAGCCAGGGATGGCTACACCATATATTTT. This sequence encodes CASSPRTGGGTARDGYTIYF.

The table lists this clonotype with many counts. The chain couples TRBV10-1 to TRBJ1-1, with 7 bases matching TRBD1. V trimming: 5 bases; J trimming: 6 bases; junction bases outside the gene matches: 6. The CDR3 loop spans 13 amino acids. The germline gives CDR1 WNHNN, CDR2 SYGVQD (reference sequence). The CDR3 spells CASSTSGGAEAFF. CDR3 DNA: TGCGCCAGCAGTACCTCAGGGGGAGCTGAAGCTTTCTTT.

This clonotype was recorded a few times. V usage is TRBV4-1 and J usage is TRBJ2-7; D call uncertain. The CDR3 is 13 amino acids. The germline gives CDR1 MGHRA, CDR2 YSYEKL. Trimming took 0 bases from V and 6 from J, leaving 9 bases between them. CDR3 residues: CASSQDRGSEQYF. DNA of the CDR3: TGCGCCAGCAGCCAAGATAGAGGTTCCGAGCAGTACTTC.

The CDR3, as DNA: TGTGCCAGCAGTGAGGAATCAGGGGCCAACACTGAAGCTTTCTTT. As protein: CASSEESGANTEAFF. The chain joins TRBV25-1 to TRBJ1-1; possible D gene TRBD1, 6 bases. CDR1 and CDR2 from the germline V gene are MGHDK and SYGVNS. CDR3 length: 15 amino acids. V lost 3 bases to trimming and J lost 2 bases, with 13 bases between them.

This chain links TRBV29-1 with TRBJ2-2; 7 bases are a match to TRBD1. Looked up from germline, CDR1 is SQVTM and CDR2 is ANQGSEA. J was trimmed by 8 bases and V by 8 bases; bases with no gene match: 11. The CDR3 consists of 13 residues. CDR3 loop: CSPGTDEGGELFF. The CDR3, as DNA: TGCAGCCCGGGGACAGACGAGGGTGGGGAGCTGTTTTTT.

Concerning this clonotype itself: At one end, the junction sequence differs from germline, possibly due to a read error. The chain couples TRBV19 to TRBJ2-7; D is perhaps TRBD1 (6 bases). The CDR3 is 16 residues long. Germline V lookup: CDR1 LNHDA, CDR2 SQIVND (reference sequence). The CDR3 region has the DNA TGCGCCAGCAGCCAAGAAGGGCCAGGGACACCCTACGAGCAGTACTTC. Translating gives CASSQEGPGTPYEQYF.

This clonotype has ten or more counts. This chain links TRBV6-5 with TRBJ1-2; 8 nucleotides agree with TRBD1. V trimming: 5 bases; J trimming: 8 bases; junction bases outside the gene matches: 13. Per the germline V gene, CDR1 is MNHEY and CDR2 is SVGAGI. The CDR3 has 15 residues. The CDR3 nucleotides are TGTGCCAGCAGTCAGTGGACAGGGAGTAACGGCGGCTACACCTTC. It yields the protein CASSQWTGSNGGYTF.

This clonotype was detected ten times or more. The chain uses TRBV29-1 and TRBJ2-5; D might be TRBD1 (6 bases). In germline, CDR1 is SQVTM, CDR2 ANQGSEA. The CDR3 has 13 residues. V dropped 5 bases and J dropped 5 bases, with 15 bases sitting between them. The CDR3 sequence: CSVFDRTGETQYF. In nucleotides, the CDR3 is TGCAGCGTTTTTGACAGGACCGGGGAGACCCAGTACTTC.

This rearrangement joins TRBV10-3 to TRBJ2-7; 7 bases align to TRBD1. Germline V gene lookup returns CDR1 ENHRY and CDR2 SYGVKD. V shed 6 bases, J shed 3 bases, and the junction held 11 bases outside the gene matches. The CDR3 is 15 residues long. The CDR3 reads CAISHDREAGYEQYF. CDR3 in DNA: TGTGCCATCAGCCACGACAGGGAAGCTGGCTACGAGCAGTACTTC.

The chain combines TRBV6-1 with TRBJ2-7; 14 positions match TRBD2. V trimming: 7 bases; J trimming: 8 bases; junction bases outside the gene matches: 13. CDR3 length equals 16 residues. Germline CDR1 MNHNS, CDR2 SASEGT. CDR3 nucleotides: TGTGCCAGCATCACGCCCCCGGGACTAGCGGGGGATCAGCAGTACTTC. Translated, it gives CASITPPGLAGDQQYF.

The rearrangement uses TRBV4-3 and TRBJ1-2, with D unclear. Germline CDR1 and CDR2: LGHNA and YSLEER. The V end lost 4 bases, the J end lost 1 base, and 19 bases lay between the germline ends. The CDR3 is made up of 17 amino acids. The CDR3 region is CASSPQRFSRRNYGYTF. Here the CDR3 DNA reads TGCGCCAGCAGCCCTCAGCGTTTCAGCCGTCGTAACTATGGCTACACCTTC.

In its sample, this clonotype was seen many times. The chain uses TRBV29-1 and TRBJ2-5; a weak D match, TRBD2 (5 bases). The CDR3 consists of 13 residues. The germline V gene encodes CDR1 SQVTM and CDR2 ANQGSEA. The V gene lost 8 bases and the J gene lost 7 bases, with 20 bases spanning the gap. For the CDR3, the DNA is TGCAGCCACTTTTCCTCGGCCCGGGGGACCCAGTACTTC. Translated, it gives CSHFSSARGTQYF.

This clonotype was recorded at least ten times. CDR3 in DNA: TGTGCCAGCAGCCCCCAGGGGGCAAGCGTTGAAAAACTGTTTTTT. As protein: CASSPQGASVEKLFF. The V and J genes are TRBV7-6 and TRBJ1-4; 8 bases line up with TRBD1. Per the germline V gene, CDR1 is SGHVS and CDR2 is FNYEAQ. V lost 5 bases to trimming and J lost 7 bases; unmatched junction nucleotides: 9. This CDR3 spans 15 amino acids.

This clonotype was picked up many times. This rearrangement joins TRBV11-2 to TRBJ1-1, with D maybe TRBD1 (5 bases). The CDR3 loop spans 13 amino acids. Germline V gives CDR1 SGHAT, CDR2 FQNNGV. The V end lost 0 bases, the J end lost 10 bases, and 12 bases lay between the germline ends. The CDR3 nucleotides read TGTGCCAGCAGCTTAGATCGGAGTCAGGGAGCTTTCTTT. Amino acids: CASSLDRSQGAFF.

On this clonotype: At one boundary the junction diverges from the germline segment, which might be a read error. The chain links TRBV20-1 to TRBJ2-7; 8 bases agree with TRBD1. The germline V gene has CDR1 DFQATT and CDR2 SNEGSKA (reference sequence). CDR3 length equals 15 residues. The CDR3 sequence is CGARDADRVDYEQYF. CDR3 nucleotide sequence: TGCGGTGCTAGAGATGCGGACAGGGTGGACTACGAGCAGTACTTC.

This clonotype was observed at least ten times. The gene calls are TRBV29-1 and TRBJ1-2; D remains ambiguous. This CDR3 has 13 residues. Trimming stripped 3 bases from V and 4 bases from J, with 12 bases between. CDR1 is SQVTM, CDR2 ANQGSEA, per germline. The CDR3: CSVEVRNAYGYTF. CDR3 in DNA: TGCAGCGTTGAGGTCAGAAATGCCTATGGCTACACCTTC. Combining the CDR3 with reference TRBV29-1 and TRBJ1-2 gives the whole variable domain SAVISQKPSRDICQRGTSLTIQCQVDSQVTMMFWYRQQPGQSLTLIATANQGSEATYESGFVIDKFPISRPNLTFSTLTVSNMSPEDSSIYLCSVEVRNAYGYTFGSGTRLTVV.

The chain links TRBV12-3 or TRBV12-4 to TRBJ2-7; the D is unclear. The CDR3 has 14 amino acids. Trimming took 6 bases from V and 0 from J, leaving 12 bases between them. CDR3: CASRREANSYEQYF. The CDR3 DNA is TGTGCCAGCAGAAGAGAGGCCAACTCCTACGAGCAGTACTTC.

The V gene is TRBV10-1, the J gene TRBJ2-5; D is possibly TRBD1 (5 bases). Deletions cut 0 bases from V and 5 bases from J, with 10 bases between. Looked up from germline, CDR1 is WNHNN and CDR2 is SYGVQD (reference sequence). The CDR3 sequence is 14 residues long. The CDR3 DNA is TGCGCCAGCAGTGAGTCCACAAGGGGCGAGACCCAGTACTTC. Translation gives CASSESTRGETQYF.

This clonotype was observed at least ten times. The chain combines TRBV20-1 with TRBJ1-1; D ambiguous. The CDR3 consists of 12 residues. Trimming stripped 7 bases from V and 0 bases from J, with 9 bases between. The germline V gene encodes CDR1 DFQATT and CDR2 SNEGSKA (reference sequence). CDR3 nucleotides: TGCAGTGTGGGGATCTTGAACACTGAAGCTTTCTTT. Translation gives CSVGILNTEAFF.